This T cell receptor beta chain was captured by sequencing in a study of cytomegalovirus exposure and HLA in healthy donors. The PCR ran on 60 Vbeta and 13 Jbeta primers. Repertoires were generated with immunoSEQ multiplex PCR, while TCRdb's copy carries only in-frame clones and drops some. The data contain about 180,000 clones, over 80% of them seen just once; the ten biggest clones take up more than 1.5%. This receptor was obtained from a man aged 35-49 years in good health and CMV-seronegative. The specimen was PBMCs.

CDR3 nucleotides: TGTGCCAGCAGCGCCTCAGGAGGACAGGGTAGGGGAGAGACCCAGTACTTC. Translation: CASSASGGQGRGETQYF. This chain joins TRBV9 and TRBJ2-5; TRBD1 agrees at 8 bases. The CDR3 length is 17 residues. Trimming at V came to 3 bases and at J to 4 bases, leaving 14 bases not matched to a gene. CDR1 and CDR2 (germline): SGDLS, YYNGEE. The full variable domain, completed using reference TRBV9 and TRBJ2-5, is DSGVTQTPKHLITATGQRVTLRCSPRSGDLSVYWYQQSLDQGLQFLIQYYNGEERAKGNILERFSAQQFPDLHSELNLSSLELGDSALYFCASSASGGQGRGETQYFGPGTRLLVL.